The 8 T cell receptor beta chains given below trace back to one sample, sequenced in a study of cytomegalovirus exposure and HLA in healthy donors. The PCR used 60 Vbeta and 13 Jbeta primers. Using immunoSEQ multiplex PCR, the repertoire was profiled, and TCRdb retains in-frame clones only, with some absent. The sample carries 120,000 or so clones, nearly 80% recorded once. Specimen: PBMCs. The origin of the receptors is a woman aged 40-49 years in good health and CMV-seronegative.

J is TRBJ2-2 and V is TRBV4-2; 11 positions agree with TRBD2. With 2 bases clipped from V and 5 bases from J, the junction kept 4 bases outside the gene matches. The germline gives CDR1 LGHNA, CDR2 YNFKEQ. The CDR3 is 16 amino acids. The CDR3 sequence is CASSQLAGGFTGELFF. Here the CDR3 DNA reads TGTGCCAGCAGCCAACTAGCGGGAGGTTTTACCGGGGAGCTGTTTTTT.

The chain is built from TRBV2 and TRBJ2-7; TRBD1 might be the D (5 bases). Trimming removed 7 bases from V and 2 bases from J, with 12 bases in between. Germline CDR1 is SNHLY and CDR2 is FYNNEI. The CDR3 contains 13 residues. CDR3 nucleotide sequence: TGTGCCAGCATGGGGCCACCCACCTACGAGCAGTACTTC. Its translation: CASMGPPTYEQYF.

The rearrangement joins TRBV7-9 to TRBJ2-7; D not certain. CDR3 length: 12 residues. V was trimmed by 3 bases and J by 12 bases, leaving 15 bases between them. In germline, CDR1 is SEHNR, CDR2 FQNEAQ (reference sequence). The DNA of the CDR3 is TGTGCCAGCAGCTTCGGGTCCTCCACGCGGTACTTC. Residues: CASSFGSSTRYF. The variable domain in full, with the rest retrieved from reference TRBV7-9 and TRBJ2-7, is DTGVSQNPRHKITKRGQNVTFRCDPISEHNRLYWYRQTLGQGPEFLTYFQNEAQLEKSRLLSDRFSAERPKGSFSTLEIQRTEQGDSAMYLCASSFGSSTRYFGPGTRLTVT.

The chain uses TRBV5-4 and TRBJ2-3, with TRBD2 as a possible D gene (5 bases). The CDR3 is 15 amino acids. CDR1 is SGHNT, CDR2 YYREEE, per germline (reference sequence). V was pared by 1 base and J by 1 base, with 10 bases between. CDR3 residues: CASSLISGRTDTQYF. For the CDR3, the DNA is TGTGCCAGCAGCTTGATAAGCGGACGCACAGATACGCAGTATTTT.

The chain combines TRBV7-9 with TRBJ2-2; 9 bases agree with TRBD1. Germline V gene sequence: CDR1 SEHNR, CDR2 FQNEAQ (reference sequence). J was trimmed by 3 bases and V by 7 bases; bases with no gene match: 3. This CDR3 is built from 14 residues. The CDR3 nucleotides read TGTGCCAGCACCAGGACAGGGGACACCGGGGAGCTGTTTTTT. This gives the protein CASTRTGDTGELFF. Complete variable domain (other parts from reference TRBV7-9 and TRBJ2-2): DTGVSQNPRHKITKRGQNVTFRCDPISEHNRLYWYRQTLGQGPEFLTYFQNEAQLEKSRLLSDRFSAERPKGSFSTLEIQRTEQGDSAMYLCASTRTGDTGELFFGEGSRLTVL.

This clone was detected only once. This chain uses TRBV5-1 with TRBJ2-1, with D perhaps TRBD2 (5 bases). Germline CDR1 is SGHRS and CDR2 is YFSETQ. Deletions cut 0 bases from V and 3 bases from J, with 10 bases between. The CDR3 is 15 amino acids. CDR3 region: CASSLASGNYNEQFF. The CDR3 bases are TGCGCCAGCAGCTTGGCCAGCGGAAACTACAATGAGCAGTTCTTC.

The chain uses TRBV5-8 and TRBJ2-1; a weak D match, TRBD2 (6 bases). V was shortened by 2 bases and J by 12 bases, with 15 bases between the two germline ends. This CDR3 has 13 residues. Germline values: CDR1 SGHTS, CDR2 YDEGEE. CDR3 sequence: CASSFPGLQTQFF. The CDR3 DNA sequence: TGTGCCAGCAGCTTCCCGGGACTCCAAACGCAGTTCTTC.

The chain combines TRBV5-1 with TRBJ2-1, with 9 bases fitting TRBD2. V lost 4 bases to trimming and J lost 7 bases; unmatched junction nucleotides: 9. Per germline, CDR1 SGHRS and CDR2 YFSETQ. CDR3 length: 15 residues. The CDR3 loop reads CASSQIAGVENEQFF. In DNA, the CDR3 is TGCGCCAGCAGCCAGATAGCGGGAGTCGAGAATGAGCAGTTCTTC.